The TCR beta chain described here comes from a study of T-cell reconstitution after alpha-beta-depleted transplantation in children. Unmatched junction bases numbered 7, after V lost 5 bases and J lost 1 base. CDR1 and CDR2 from the germline V gene are SGHVS and FQNEAQ. The CDR3 is 15 amino acids. Library preparation (for TCRbeta) was performed with unique molecular identifiers. TCRdb reprocessed the PCR reads via MiXCR and lists one record per CDR3 protein. The data contain approximately 490,000 distinct CDR3 sequences, 12% of them singletons. This clonotype turned up a few times. The TCR was taken from a human donor who donated a stem cell graft to a child with combined immunodeficiency. Sequences were derived from PBMCs from the stem cell graft donor, sampled from the stem cell graft. The chain combines TRBV7-8 with TRBJ2-7; 8 bases fit TRBD1. The DNA for the CDR3 is TGTGCCAGCAGCACCCACAGGGGGACTTCCTACGAGCAGTACTTC. This sequence encodes CASSTHRGTSYEQYF.